This section outlines one T cell receptor beta chain sequence together with its context. After removal of 3 bases from V and 6 bases from J, the junction contained 4 bases not matched to a gene. The germline gives CDR1 SQVTM, CDR2 ANQGSEA. This CDR3 is built from 12 residues. The data were obtained in a study of T cell changes during pregnancy in multiple sclerosis. The data were produced by immunoSEQ multiplex PCR, yet TCRdb's version contains in-frame clones alone and is incomplete. The sample has over 65,000 clones, about 89% seen once. This clonotype was obtained from a female donor with multiple sclerosis, enrolled in a pregnancy study. This material consisted of peripheral blood, taken in the first trimester of pregnancy. V and J are TRBV29-1 and TRBJ1-1; 7 bases agree with TRBD1. CDR3 sequence (DNA): TGCAGCGTTGACGACAGGGCCCCTGAAGCTTTCTTT. Protein product: CSVDDRAPEAFF. The full variable domain, in which reference TRBV29-1 and TRBJ1-1 provide the parts outside the CDR3, is SAVISQKPSRDICQRGTSLTIQCQVDSQVTMMFWYRQQPGQSLTLIATANQGSEATYESGFVIDKFPISRPNLTFSTLTVSNMSPEDSSIYLCSVDDRAPEAFFGQGTRLTVV.